Reported below is one T cell receptor beta chain. CDR1 and CDR2 from the germline V gene are MNHNS and SASEGT. The CDR3 runs to 15 residues. The V end lost 2 bases, the J end lost 1 base, and 11 bases lay between the germline ends. The authors' processing: Amplification of reference gene primers was used by the study to estimate nucleated cell counts. TCRdb keeps only in-frame clones here, not all; method: immunoSEQ multiplex PCR. From that table come the V and J calls and clone size; the DNA was used to work out D and trimming. The data contain under 200,000 clones, about 88% of them singletons. The data are from a study of blood T cell repertoires in COVID-19. Overall study context: Whether acute or convalescent, the COVID-19 samples came from the United States, Italy and Spain. The cDNA or gDNA used as material had been derived from T cells, B-cell-depleted T cells, or PBMCs.

The rearrangement links TRBV6-1 to TRBJ1-2; D is unresolved. Sample: peripheral blood. The sequence was collected from a man aged 18 to 30 with acute or convalescent COVID-19. CDR3: CASSEPVNLNYGYTF. The CDR3 DNA is TGTGCCAGCAGTGAACCGGTGAACCTTAACTATGGCTACACCTTC.